What follows are 10 T cell receptor beta chains derived from one specimen sequenced in a study of blood T cell repertoires in COVID-19. TCRdb keeps only in-frame clones here, not all; method: immunoSEQ multiplex PCR. The table shows about 200,000 clones, with around 85% occurring only once. The sample taken for sequencing was peripheral blood. The receptor source for this set is an older woman with COVID-19, enrolled during active disease.

The V and J genes are TRBV19 and TRBJ2-7, with D tentatively TRBD1 (6 bases). CDR3 length: 17 amino acids. V lost 0 bases to trimming and J lost 4 bases, with 19 bases between them. The germline gives CDR1 LNHDA, CDR2 SQIVND (reference sequence). DNA of the CDR3: TGTGCCAGTAGTATAGATCCCCGACAGGATCTTGGGTACGAGCAGTACTTC. Protein sequence: CASSIDPRQDLGYEQYF.

This clone was recorded at least ten times. V is TRBV6-2 or TRBV6-3 and J is TRBJ1-4; 10 positions agree with TRBD1. This CDR3 has 17 amino acids. V lost 5 bases, J lost 4 bases, and 10 bases stayed unmatched. CDR1 and CDR2 from the germline V gene are MNHEY and SVGEGT. The CDR3 DNA reads TGTGCCAGCAGTCTCGGGACAGGGGAGTCCGTTAATGAAAAACTGTTTTTT. It specifies CASSLGTGESVNEKLFF.

This chain joins TRBV12-3 or TRBV12-4 and TRBJ1-2; possibly TRBD1 for D (5 bases). This CDR3 is built from 13 residues. Trimming took off 7 bases at V and 2 bases at J, with 11 bases between the two ends. The CDR3 region is CASTLTENYGYTF. In DNA, the CDR3 is TGTGCCAGCACCCTGACAGAGAACTATGGCTACACCTTC.

Only a few counts were recorded for this clone. V is TRBV6-2 or TRBV6-3 and J is TRBJ1-6; no clear D gene. The CDR3 runs 14 residues. Trimming cost V 7 bases and J 7 bases, with 14 bases left between them. CDR1 is MNHEY and CDR2 is SVGEGT in the germline V gene. The CDR3 protein is CASTPRSLNSPLHF. The DNA for the CDR3 is TGTGCCAGCACCCCGCGGTCGCTAAATTCACCCCTCCACTTT.

This clone was seen a few times. The chain links TRBV6-2 or TRBV6-3 to TRBJ2-3; D is unclear. The CDR3 sequence is 11 residues long. Trimming removed 5 bases from V and 6 bases from J, with 6 bases in between. From germline, CDR1 is MNHEY and CDR2 SVGEGT. The CDR3 protein is CASSTADTQYF. The CDR3 nucleotides read TGTGCCAGCAGTACCGCGGATACGCAGTATTTT.

CDR3 DNA sequence: TGCGCCAGCAGCTTGGGGTCTAGCGGGAGGTACAATGAGCAGTTCTTC. Protein sequence: CASSLGSSGRYNEQFF. This rearrangement joins TRBV5-1 to TRBJ2-1, with 11 bases fitting TRBD2. The V gene end was trimmed by 0 bases and the J gene end by 4 bases; junction bases not matched to a gene: 3. Germline V gene sequence: CDR1 SGHRS, CDR2 YFSETQ. CDR3 length: 16 amino acids.

This rearrangement joins TRBV2 to TRBJ1-5, with 8 bases fitting TRBD1. CDR1 is SNHLY, CDR2 FYNNEI, per germline. The junction had 7 bases not matched to a gene; V was cut back by 5 bases and J by 7 bases. The CDR3 is 14 amino acids. CDR3 bases: TGTGCCAGCAGTACCCAGGGGGCGGACCAGCCCCAGCATTTT. Its protein product is CASSTQGADQPQHF.

The chain uses TRBV12-5 and TRBJ2-3; weak D call: TRBD1 (5 bases). The V end lost 5 bases, the J end lost 7 bases, and 13 bases lay between the germline ends. This CDR3 has 13 amino acids. Germline CDR1 LGHNT, CDR2 FRNRAP. This chain's CDR3 is CASGINQGNTQYF. For the CDR3, the DNA is TGTGCTAGTGGTATAAATCAGGGAAATACGCAGTATTTT.

V gene TRBV5-4 combines with J gene TRBJ1-2, with a tentative D call TRBD1 (5 bases). CDR3 length equals 13 residues. V lost 2 bases, J lost 6 bases, and 11 bases lay in between. In germline, CDR1 is SGHNT, CDR2 YYREEE (reference sequence). The CDR3 loop reads CASSFEGGDGYTF. CDR3 bases: TGTGCCAGCAGCTTCGAGGGAGGGGATGGCTACACCTTC.

The chain combines TRBV3-1 (or the pseudogene TRBV3-2) with TRBJ2-3; 8 nucleotides agree with TRBD2. The CDR3 totals 15 residues. The ends lost 5 bases at V and 3 bases at J; junction bases unmatched: 7. The germline CDR1 and CDR2 sequences are LGHDT and YNNKEL (reference sequence). In DNA form, the CDR3 reads TGTGCCAGCAGCTCGGGACTAGTGTTGACAGATACGCAGTATTTT. Its protein is CASSSGLVLTDTQYF.